The 15 T cell receptor beta chains reported below all come from one sample, sequenced in a study of post-analysis software for immune sequencing data. Overall study results and limits: With TRBV5-6, TRBV5-1 and TRBV20-1 included, about five TRBV segments were more frequent in patients than in controls.

These receptors have no known antigen. Every TCR beta cDNA library bore unique molecular identifiers. TCRdb re-called the PCR reads through MiXCR, storing one row per CDR3 protein. Of 450,000 to 650,000 distinct CDR3 sequences in the sample, roughly 47% were seen once. The sequenced sample was blood. These TCRs come from a girl aged 5-17 years with multiple sclerosis.

V usage is TRBV12-3 or TRBV12-4 and J usage is TRBJ2-5; D may be TRBD1 or TRBD2 (5 bases each). The CDR3 is 17 amino acids. Between the trimmed V and J ends, which lost 6 bases and 5 bases, there was a span of 25 bases. The CDR3 loop is CASSSGTYFGDSETQYF. The DNA of the CDR3 is TGTGCCAGCAGCTCCGGGACCTATTTTGGGGATTCGGAGACCCAGTACTTC.

This clonotype showed up just once. CDR3 DNA sequence: TGCGCCAGCAGCCAAGACGCAATGACGGGTAGCTCTGGCTACACCTTC. Encoded protein: CASSQDAMTGSSGYTF. The J gene is TRBJ1-2, the V gene TRBV4-1; D unclear. The CDR3 totals 16 residues. V lost 0 bases and J lost 7, with 18 bases in between. The germline V gene encodes CDR1 MGHRA and CDR2 YSYEKL.

J is TRBJ2-7 and V is TRBV12-3 or TRBV12-4; possibly TRBD1 for D (5 bases). The CDR3 has 15 residues. V dropped 5 bases and J dropped 9 bases, with 23 bases sitting between them. The CDR3 sequence: CASSPSHQTVVGQYF. CDR3 nucleotide sequence: TGTGCCAGCAGTCCCTCCCACCAGACAGTGGTGGGGCAGTACTTC.

This clonotype was recorded a few times. The rearrangement links TRBV2 to TRBJ2-3; possibly TRBD1 for D (5 bases). With 9 bases removed from V and 4 bases from J, the gap between germline ends came to 11 bases. CDR3 length: 12 amino acids. CDR1 and CDR2 (germline): SNHLY, FYNNEI. The CDR3 DNA follows: TGTGCCAGTACCAGGGTAGCAGATACGCAGTATTTT. Its translation: CASTRVADTQYF. Together with reference TRBV2 and TRBJ2-3, the CDR3 gives the full variable domain: EPEVTQTPSHQVTQMGQEVILRCVPISNHLYFYWYRQILGQKVEFLVSFYNNEISEKSEIFDDQFSVERPDGSNFTLKIRSTKLEDSAMYFCASTRVADTQYFGPGTRLTVL.

The chain carries TRBV10-3 and TRBJ1-2; D unclear. Between the trimmed V and J ends, which lost 0 bases and 3 bases, there was a span of 11 bases. Looked up from germline, CDR1 is ENHRY and CDR2 is SYGVKD. This CDR3 is built from 15 residues. The CDR3: CAISESKVGDYGYTF. The DNA for the CDR3 is TGTGCCATCAGTGAGTCGAAAGTGGGCGACTATGGCTACACCTTC.

The chain combines TRBV12-3 or TRBV12-4 with TRBJ1-1; D not certain. The CDR3 runs 14 residues. Trimming shortened V by 7 bases and J by 0 bases, and 12 bases separated the two germline ends. CDR3 in DNA: TGTGCCAGCATATCGTGGGGTTTGAACACTGAAGCTTTCTTT. Translating it yields CASISWGLNTEAFF.

This clonotype was observed a few times. V and J are TRBV10-3 and TRBJ2-4; D is uncertain. The J call may be in error: the DNA end matches TRBJ2-7 better. From germline, CDR1 is ENHRY and CDR2 SYGVKD. This CDR3 is built from 13 residues. Here the CDR3 DNA reads TGTGCCATCAACCCCCGGGTTTTAGGCGAGCAGTACTTC. This translates into CAINPRVLGEQYF.

This clonotype came up a few times. The V and J genes are TRBV28 and TRBJ2-7, with D perhaps TRBD2 (5 bases). CDR1 is MDHEN and CDR2 is SYDVKM in the germline V gene. The CDR3 is 15 amino acids. V was clipped by 5 bases and J by 0 bases, with 14 bases between them. In nucleotides, the CDR3 is TGTGCCAGCAGTGCCACTAGTCTGAGCTCCTACGAGCAGTACTTC. Protein: CASSATSLSSYEQYF.

This clonotype was seen a few times. V and J are TRBV11-2 and TRBJ2-5; the match to TRBD2 covers 7 bases. Germline CDR1 and CDR2: SGHAT and FQNNGV. The ends lost 5 bases at V and 2 bases at J; junction bases unmatched: 17. The CDR3 runs to 18 residues. Here the CDR3 reads CASSPPFGEASGQETQYF. The CDR3 DNA reads TGTGCCAGCAGCCCCCCATTTGGGGAGGCTAGCGGACAAGAGACCCAGTACTTC.

V usage is TRBV10-2 and J usage is TRBJ2-1; 8 bases map to TRBD1. The CDR3 runs 13 residues. Germline values: CDR1 WSHSY, CDR2 SAAADI. The V gene end was trimmed by 6 bases and the J gene end by 6 bases; junction bases not matched to a gene: 4. The CDR3 DNA reads as TGCGCCAGCAGCAGGGGGCGAGTCAATGAGCAGTTCTTC. Encoded protein: CASSRGRVNEQFF.

This sequence joins TRBV7-9 and TRBJ2-1; D tentatively reads TRBD1 or TRBD2 (6 bases each). Germline lookup yields CDR1 SEHNR and CDR2 FQNEAQ (reference sequence). Trimming stripped 2 bases from V and 4 bases from J, with 12 bases between. This CDR3 is 15 amino acids long. The CDR3 here is CASSLRGTAYNEQFF. The CDR3 DNA reads as TGTGCCAGCAGCTTAAGGGGGACTGCTTACAATGAGCAGTTCTTC.

V is TRBV3-1 and J is TRBJ2-5, with 9 nucleotides matching TRBD2. This CDR3 is 16 amino acids long. Germline values: CDR1 LGHDT, CDR2 YNNKEL (reference sequence). J lost 1 base, V lost 0 bases, and 3 bases had no gene match. The CDR3, as DNA: TGTGCCAGCAGCCAAGACCGACTAGCGGTCCAAGAGACCCAGTACTTC. As protein: CASSQDRLAVQETQYF.

This clonotype was observed a handful of times. The V call is TRBV7-2, the J call TRBJ2-5; D might be TRBD2 (5 bases). V was clipped by 5 bases and J by 4 bases, with 17 bases between them. CDR1 and CDR2 from the germline V gene are SGHTA and FQGNSA. The CDR3 sequence is 15 residues long. This chain's CDR3 is CASSQRVVRGETQYF. Here the CDR3 DNA reads TGTGCCAGCAGCCAGAGAGTGGTACGGGGAGAGACCCAGTACTTC.

The rearrangement links TRBV29-1 to TRBJ2-7; D remains unclear. Trimming took 1 base from V and 4 from J, leaving 14 bases between them. Germline V lookup: CDR1 SQVTM, CDR2 ANQGSEA. The CDR3 spans 14 residues. This CDR3 reads CSVEVSLLGYEQYF. In nucleotides, the CDR3 is TGCAGCGTTGAAGTTTCGCTCTTGGGGTACGAGCAGTACTTC.

The chain recombines TRBV12-3 or TRBV12-4 with TRBJ2-1; 7 nucleotides match TRBD2. The CDR3 spans 14 residues. The ends lost 3 bases at V and 5 bases at J; junction bases unmatched: 4. CDR3 sequence reads: CASSLRGGDNEQFF. Here the CDR3 DNA reads TGTGCCAGCAGTTTGAGGGGAGGGGACAATGAGCAGTTCTTC.